The 30 T cell receptor beta chains below all came from one sample that was sequenced in a study of cytomegalovirus exposure and HLA in healthy donors. The primer mix had 60 Vbeta and 13 Jbeta primers. Sequenced by immunoSEQ multiplex PCR; TCRdb stores in-frame clones only, minus some. The table gives about 96,000 clones; the top ten clones make up around 3.4% of it. The sequencing sample was made of PBMCs. All receptors come from a young woman in good health and CMV-seronegative.

The rearrangement joins TRBV5-1 to TRBJ2-5; tentatively, D is TRBD1 (7 bases). V was cut by 4 bases and J by 4 bases, with 17 bases left in between. The CDR3 length is 15 residues. CDR1 SGHRS and CDR2 YFSETQ come from the germline V gene. The CDR3 is CASSPTGRIGETQYF. The CDR3 DNA is TGCGCCAGCAGCCCGACAGGGAGGATCGGAGAGACCCAGTACTTC.

V and J are TRBV30 and TRBJ2-3; no clear D. V was shortened by 6 bases and J by 6 bases, with 16 bases between the two germline ends. The CDR3 has 13 residues. Per germline, CDR1 GTSNPN and CDR2 SVGIG (reference sequence). This CDR3 reads CACLPTPGDTQYF. In DNA, the CDR3 is TGTGCCTGCCTACCTACCCCGGGTGATACGCAGTATTTT.

The rearrangement links TRBV7-6 to TRBJ2-3; 7 nucleotides line up with TRBD2. V was pared by 5 bases and J by 3 bases, with 11 bases of the junction left unmatched. CDR3 size: 16 residues. Germline V gene sequence: CDR1 SGHVS, CDR2 FNYEAQ. CDR3 protein: CASSPYGGGPTDTQYF. The CDR3 DNA reads TGTGCCAGCAGCCCCTACGGGGGAGGGCCGACAGATACGCAGTATTTT.

This rearrangement joins TRBV5-6 to TRBJ1-1; no clear D. Germline V gene sequence: CDR1 SGHDT, CDR2 YYEEEE. The CDR3 has 18 amino acids. V was shortened by 3 bases and J by 0 bases, with 21 bases between the two germline ends. The CDR3: CASSSGGRAALMNTEAFF. In nucleotides, the CDR3 is TGTGCCAGCAGCTCCGGAGGTAGGGCAGCATTAATGAACACTGAAGCTTTCTTT.

This chain links TRBV29-1 with TRBJ2-5; TRBD1 might be the D (5 bases). Gene TRBJ2-7 matches the end of the DNA better, so the J call may be wrong. CDR1 and CDR2 from the germline V gene are SQVTM and ANQGSEA. The length of the CDR3 is 11 residues. The CDR3 region is CSVADTYEQYF. The CDR3 nucleotides read TGCAGCGTTGCGGACACCTACGAGCAGTACTTC.

CDR3 sequence (DNA): TGTGCCAGCAGTTTGCCCTCGACAGGGGGAAGCAATCAGCCCCAGCATTTT. As protein: CASSLPSTGGSNQPQHF. V and J are TRBV28 and TRBJ1-5, with 9 bases matching TRBD1. CDR1 is MDHEN, CDR2 SYDVKM, per germline. CDR3 length: 17 residues. Unmatched junction bases numbered 7, after V lost 3 bases and J lost 1 base.

This chain connects TRBV6-5 to TRBJ1-3; D might be TRBD1 (5 bases). The CDR3 runs to 16 residues. Trimming removed 2 bases at V and 5 bases at J, with 16 bases between. The germline V gene encodes CDR1 MNHEY and CDR2 SVGAGI. The CDR3 bases are TGTGCCAGCAGTTACAATAAGCGGGGCGCCCGAAACACCATATATTTT. Amino acids: CASSYNKRGARNTIYF.

The chain combines TRBV4-1 with TRBJ2-3; a possible D gene is TRBD2 (5 bases). The germline V gene has CDR1 MGHRA and CDR2 YSYEKL. V lost 3 bases, J lost 1 base, and 14 bases lay in between. The CDR3 is 16 amino acids. The CDR3, as DNA: TGCGCCAGCAGCCAGGGGTCGGTGCGGGGCACAGATACGCAGTATTTT. Encoded protein: CASSQGSVRGTDTQYF.

This chain links TRBV11-3 with TRBJ2-7, with TRBD2 matching over 10 bases. CDR3 length equals 16 residues. Germline V lookup: CDR1 SGHNT, CDR2 YENEEA. After removal of 5 bases from V and 5 bases from J, the junction contained 12 bases not matched to a gene. The CDR3 spells CASSLGTSESMDEQYF. CDR3 DNA sequence: TGTGCCAGCAGCCTCGGGACTAGCGAAAGCATGGACGAGCAGTACTTC.

As for this clone: The junction and the germline gene differ at one end; a read error may be behind it. The chain links TRBV27 to TRBJ2-7; 10 bases line up with TRBD1. The CDR3 totals 17 residues. Germline values: CDR1 MNHEY, CDR2 SMNVEV (reference sequence). The CDR3 bases are TGTGCCAGCAGTGTATCGGTGGGGGACAGGGGAGTCTACGAGCAGTACTTC. Amino acid sequence: CASSVSVGDRGVYEQYF.

This chain uses TRBV6-5 with TRBJ1-2, with 8 bases lining up with TRBD1. Trimming removed 6 bases from V and 8 bases from J; junction bases left unmatched: 11. Germline values: CDR1 MNHEY, CDR2 SVGAGI. The CDR3 is 14 amino acids. The CDR3 DNA reads as TGTGCCAGCAGGCTCGGACAGGGCTCTATCGGCTACACCTTC. Encoded protein: CASRLGQGSIGYTF.

The chain couples TRBV10-1 to TRBJ2-5; no clear D. The CDR3 has 14 residues. Germline assignment: CDR1 WNHNN and CDR2 SYGVQD (reference sequence). V dropped 0 bases and J dropped 7 bases, with 12 bases sitting between them. In DNA, the CDR3 is TGCGCCAGCAGTGAGTCGCGGTACTCGGGGACCCAGTACTTC. Translated, it gives CASSESRYSGTQYF.

The rearrangement joins TRBV5-6 to TRBJ2-5; no reliable D call. The germline V and J ends were trimmed by 2 bases and 1 base, with 12 bases remaining between them. CDR3 length: 15 amino acids. Per germline, CDR1 SGHDT and CDR2 YYEEEE. CDR3 coding DNA: TGTGCCAGCAGCTTTCGACTTGACCCCCAAGAGACCCAGTACTTC. It encodes CASSFRLDPQETQYF.

This chain links TRBV5-5 with TRBJ2-1; the match to TRBD1 covers 7 bases. CDR3 length: 14 residues. Germline values: CDR1 SGHKS, CDR2 YYEKEE (reference sequence). The J segment lost 4 bases and the V segment lost 4 bases, leaving 5 bases of the junction unmatched. This chain's CDR3 is CASSPPGQYNEQFF. The CDR3 DNA sequence: TGTGCCAGCAGCCCGCCGGGACAGTACAATGAGCAGTTCTTC.

The chain has TRBV27 and TRBJ1-1; 7 bases are shared with TRBD1. There are 13 residues in the CDR3. Germline V gives CDR1 MNHEY, CDR2 SMNVEV (reference sequence). V lost 5 bases to trimming and J lost 4 bases; unmatched junction nucleotides: 4. CDR3 loop: CASSHQGVTEAFF. Written as DNA, the CDR3 is TGTGCCAGCAGTCATCAGGGGGTCACTGAAGCTTTCTTT.

J is TRBJ2-7 and V is TRBV5-1, with 8 bases aligning to TRBD1. Trimming at V came to 4 bases and at J to 3 bases, leaving 15 bases not matched to a gene. From germline, CDR1 is SGHRS and CDR2 YFSETQ. This CDR3 is built from 17 residues. CDR3 sequence (DNA): TGCGCCAGCAGCGTCGGACAGGGCGACTACTACTACTACGAGCAGTACTTC. This translates into CASSVGQGDYYYYEQYF.

This chain connects TRBV27 to TRBJ1-5, with D unclear. Germline-derived CDR1 and CDR2 are MNHEY and SMNVEV (reference sequence). V was cut by 3 bases and J by 7 bases, with 13 bases left in between. The CDR3 totals 14 residues. The CDR3 DNA is TGTGCCAGCAGTTTGGTGGGAGGTGGACAGCCCCAGCATTTT. Translating it yields CASSLVGGGQPQHF.

This chain joins TRBV5-1 and TRBJ1-1; 7 nucleotides agree with TRBD1. Germline V gene lookup returns CDR1 SGHRS and CDR2 YFSETQ. J gave up 1 base and V 4 bases, and 7 bases lay outside the gene matches. This CDR3 is 15 amino acids long. CDR3 residues: CASSLEGAGNTEAFF. CDR3 coding DNA: TGCGCCAGCAGCCTGGAGGGGGCGGGGAACACTGAAGCTTTCTTT.

The chain employs TRBV9 and TRBJ1-5, with a possible D match to TRBD1 (6 bases). Trimming cost V 4 bases and J 0 bases, with 23 bases left between them. Germline CDR1 reads SGDLS; CDR2 reads YYNGEE. The CDR3 consists of 19 residues. CDR3 residues: CASSLEGIRGTYSNQPQHF. The CDR3 DNA follows: TGTGCCAGCAGCCTAGAAGGGATCAGGGGAACCTATAGCAATCAGCCCCAGCATTTT.

The CDR3: CASSPNGQGTGYTF. The CDR3 region has the DNA TGTGCCAGCTCACCAAACGGACAGGGGACTGGCTACACCTTC. The V and J genes are TRBV18 and TRBJ1-2, with 9 bases lining up with TRBD1. Trimming removed 2 bases from V and 7 bases from J; junction bases left unmatched: 5. The CDR3 has 14 residues. The germline V gene encodes CDR1 KGHSH and CDR2 LQKENI.

This chain links TRBV10-3 with TRBJ2-7, with D perhaps TRBD2 (6 bases). Trimming took 6 bases from V and 3 from J, leaving 18 bases between them. Germline V gene data show CDR1 as ENHRY and CDR2 as SYGVKD. The CDR3 sequence is 15 residues long. The CDR3 region is CAISIWRGADYEQYF. CDR3 nucleotides: TGTGCCATCAGCATTTGGCGGGGAGCTGACTACGAGCAGTACTTC.

The chain has TRBV18 and TRBJ1-2, with 9 bases that match TRBD1. V lost 3 bases, J lost 3 bases, and 5 bases stayed unmatched. Germline V lookup: CDR1 KGHSH, CDR2 LQKENI. The CDR3 loop spans 15 amino acids. CDR3 amino acids: CASSPPGQGDYGYTF. In nucleotides, the CDR3 is TGTGCCAGCTCACCGCCGGGACAGGGTGACTATGGCTACACCTTC.

In nucleotides, the CDR3 is TGTGCCAGCAGCTTAAGAGGTCCCTCTGGAAACACCATATATTTT. Amino acid sequence: CASSLRGPSGNTIYF. The chain uses TRBV7-2 and TRBJ1-3; D remains ambiguous. The V end was cut by 2 bases, the J end by 0 bases, with 8 bases between. Germline CDR1 is SGHTA and CDR2 is FQGNSA. This CDR3 spans 15 amino acids.

V gene TRBV6-4 combines with J gene TRBJ2-5; possible D gene TRBD2, 5 bases. From germline, CDR1 is MRHNA and CDR2 SNTAGT. The germline V and J ends were trimmed by 5 bases and 1 base, with 14 bases remaining between them. This CDR3 comprises 15 residues. The CDR3 reads CASSPLPGSQETQYF. The CDR3 DNA sequence: TGTGCCAGCAGTCCCCTACCGGGATCCCAAGAGACCCAGTACTTC.

This chain connects TRBV2 to TRBJ2-7; no clear D gene. V was cut by 2 bases and J by 3 bases, with 11 bases left in between. CDR1 is SNHLY and CDR2 is FYNNEI in the germline V gene. CDR3 length: 14 residues. Here the CDR3 DNA reads TGTGCCAGCAGTGAAAACCCAGATTTCTACGAGCAGTACTTC. Its translation: CASSENPDFYEQYF.

V is TRBV29-1 and J is TRBJ2-1, with 8 positions matching TRBD2. The length of the CDR3 is 13 residues. With V trimmed by 6 bases and J by 2 bases, 3 bases remained unmatched. Germline V gene lookup returns CDR1 SQVTM and CDR2 ANQGSEA. The CDR3 DNA sequence: TGCAGCGTCGGGGGGGGCCCCTACAATGAGCAGTTCTTC. Translated, it gives CSVGGGPYNEQFF.

The chain has TRBV10-3 and TRBJ2-5; TRBD2 agrees at 13 bases. Judging by the DNA end, TRBJ2-7 fits better; the J call may be wrong. The CDR3 extends over 18 amino acids. Germline CDR1 and CDR2: ENHRY and SYGVKD. CDR3 sequence: CAISGGGPGLAGDHEQYF. The DNA for the CDR3 is TGTGCCATCAGTGGGGGAGGGCCTGGACTAGCGGGAGATCACGAGCAGTACTTC.

The gene calls are TRBV4-1 and TRBJ2-5, with 7 bases matching TRBD2. The CDR3 sequence is 13 residues long. V shed 1 base, J shed 11 bases, and the junction held 7 bases outside the gene matches. CDR1 and CDR2 from the germline V gene are MGHRA and YSYEKL. The CDR3 DNA reads TGCGCCAGCAGCCAAGTACTAGCGTGGGAGCAGTACTTC. Its translation: CASSQVLAWEQYF.

This chain uses TRBV10-3 with TRBJ2-1; 7 nucleotides match TRBD2. Germline assignment: CDR1 ENHRY and CDR2 SYGVKD. V was clipped by 6 bases and J by 8 bases; unmatched bases: 10. This CDR3 has 14 residues. The CDR3 region is CAISRAGMADEQFF. CDR3 DNA: TGTGCCATCAGCCGAGCGGGAATGGCCGATGAGCAGTTCTTC.

This rearrangement joins TRBV14 to TRBJ1-2; 7 nucleotides agree with TRBD1. After removal of 4 bases from V and 4 bases from J, the junction contained 15 bases not matched to a gene. Germline CDR1 reads SGHDN; CDR2 reads FVKESK. The CDR3 spans 17 residues. This CDR3 is CASSPMTGFISPYGYTF. The CDR3 coding sequence is TGTGCCAGCAGCCCGATGACAGGGTTTATCTCTCCCTATGGCTACACCTTC.